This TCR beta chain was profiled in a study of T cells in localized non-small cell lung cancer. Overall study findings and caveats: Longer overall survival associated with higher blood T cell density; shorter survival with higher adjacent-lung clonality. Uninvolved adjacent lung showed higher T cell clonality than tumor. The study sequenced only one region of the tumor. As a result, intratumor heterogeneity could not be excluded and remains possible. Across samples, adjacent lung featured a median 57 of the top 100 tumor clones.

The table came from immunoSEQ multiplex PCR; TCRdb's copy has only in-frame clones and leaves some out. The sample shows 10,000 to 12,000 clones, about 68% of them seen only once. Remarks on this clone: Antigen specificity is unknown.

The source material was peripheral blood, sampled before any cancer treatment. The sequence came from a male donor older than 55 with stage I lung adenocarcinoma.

CDR3 nucleotides: TGCGCCAGCAGCCCGGGGACAGGGACCTATGGCTACACCTTC. It specifies CASSPGTGTYGYTF. The chain is built from TRBV5-1 and TRBJ1-2, with 9 bases that match TRBD1. CDR1 is SGHRS and CDR2 is YFSETQ in the germline V gene. J gave up 4 bases and V 4 bases, and 5 bases lay outside the gene matches. The CDR3 contains 14 residues.